This TCR beta chain was retrieved from a study of blood T cell repertoires in COVID-19. Trimming took 4 bases from V and 6 from J; bases not matched to a gene: 12. Germline CDR1 and CDR2: SGHKS and YYEKEE (reference sequence). This CDR3 region has 15 residues. Clinical history as reported by participants underpinned cohort assignment. Recovered status in Cohort 3 required two negative PCRs, clearance, or symptom resolution. Authors' processing steps: Cell counts per sample came from amplifying reference gene primers. Measured with immunoSEQ multiplex PCR; TCRdb has only the in-frame clones, and not every one. The DNA gave D and trimming, while V, J and clone size come from that table. The sample includes fewer than 600,000 clones, around 87% seen only once; the top ten take 1.5% to 2%.

This chain connects TRBV5-5 to TRBJ1-2; 7 nucleotides line up with TRBD1. This receptor was taken from a woman aged 35 to 49 who had recovered from COVID-19. The sequencing input was PBMCs or T cells enriched from blood (not recorded which). The CDR3 here is CASSPVPTGPHGYTF. In DNA, the CDR3 is TGTGCCAGCAGCCCCGTCCCGACAGGGCCACATGGCTACACCTTC. The whole variable domain, remainder taken from reference TRBV5-5 and TRBJ1-2, is DAGVTQSPTHLIKTRGQQVTLRCSPISGHKSVSWYQQVLGQGPQFIFQYYEKEERGRGNFPDRFSARQFPNYSSELNVNALLLGDSALYLCASSPVPTGPHGYTFGSGTRLTVV.